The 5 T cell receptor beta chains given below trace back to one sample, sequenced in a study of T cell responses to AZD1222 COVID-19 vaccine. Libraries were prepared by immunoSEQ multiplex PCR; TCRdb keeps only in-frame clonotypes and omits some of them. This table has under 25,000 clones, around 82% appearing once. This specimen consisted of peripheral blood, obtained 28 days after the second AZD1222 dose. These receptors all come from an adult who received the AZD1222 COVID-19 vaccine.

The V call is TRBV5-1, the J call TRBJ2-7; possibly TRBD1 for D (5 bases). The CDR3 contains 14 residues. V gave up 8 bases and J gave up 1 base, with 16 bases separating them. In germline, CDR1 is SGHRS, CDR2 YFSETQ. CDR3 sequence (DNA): TGCGCCAGTAAAAGCCAGGGTGTATCCTACGAGCAGTACTTC. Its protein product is CASKSQGVSYEQYF.

The DNA of the CDR3 is TGTGCCAGCAGCTTAGATGCCGGGGACGAGCAGTACTTC. Translation gives CASSLDAGDEQYF. The chain combines TRBV7-2 with TRBJ2-7, with D perhaps TRBD2 (5 bases). Trimming pared 1 base from V and 5 bases from J, leaving 9 bases between. The CDR3 is made up of 13 amino acids. Germline V gene data show CDR1 as SGHTA and CDR2 as FQGNSA.

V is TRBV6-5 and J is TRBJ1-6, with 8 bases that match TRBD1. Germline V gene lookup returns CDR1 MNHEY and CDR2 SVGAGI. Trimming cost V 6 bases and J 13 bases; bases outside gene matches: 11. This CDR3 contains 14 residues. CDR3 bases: TGTGCCAGCAGACAAGGACAGGGAAAGGCCCCCCTCCACTTT. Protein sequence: CASRQGQGKAPLHF.

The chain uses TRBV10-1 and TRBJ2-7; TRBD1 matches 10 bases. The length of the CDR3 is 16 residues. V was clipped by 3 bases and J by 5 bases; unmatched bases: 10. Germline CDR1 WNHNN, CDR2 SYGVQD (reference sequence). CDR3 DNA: TGCGCCAGCAGTGAATTGATTGGGACAGGGGTCCACGAGCAGTACTTC. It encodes CASSELIGTGVHEQYF.

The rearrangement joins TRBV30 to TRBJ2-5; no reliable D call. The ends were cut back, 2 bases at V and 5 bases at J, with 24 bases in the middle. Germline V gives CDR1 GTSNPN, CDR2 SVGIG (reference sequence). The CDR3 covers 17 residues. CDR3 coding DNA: TGTGCCTGGAGTTTAGCTCCGGACGTGAAGTTTGTGGAGACCCAGTACTTC. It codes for CAWSLAPDVKFVETQYF.